This entry describes one T cell receptor (beta chain). Its matching antigen is unknown. Germline lookup yields CDR1 SGHTA and CDR2 FQGTGA. The J segment lost 3 bases and the V segment lost 4 bases, leaving 4 bases of the junction unmatched. This CDR3 has 14 amino acids. The sample belongs to a study of cytotoxic CD8 clonotypes in ibrutinib-treated CLL. Study-wide results and caveats: Once treatment began, public clonotypes, which were uncommon, contracted or stayed stable. A difference in sampling times existed between sustained-remission and progressing patients.

T cells were sequenced at a targeted depth of 1 in 200,000 to 1 in 1 million. Only in-frame clones appear in the TCRdb table, and some are missing; sequencing was by immunoSEQ multiplex PCR. The table shows around 250,000 clones, with less than 75% occurring only once. The source is a human donor with chronic lymphocytic leukemia. The chain links TRBV7-3 to TRBJ2-7, with 9 bases fitting TRBD1. The sequenced sample was PBMCs, obtained after 24 months of ibrutinib treatment. The CDR3: CASSWGQGNYEQYF. As DNA, the CDR3 is TGTGCCAGCAGCTGGGGACAGGGAAACTACGAGCAGTACTTC.